This TCR beta chain was documented in a study of blood T cell repertoires in COVID-19. Study-level information: Donors in the United States, Italy and Spain gave samples during acute or convalescent COVID-19.

The CDR3 is 17 amino acids. Looked up from germline, CDR1 is SNHLY and CDR2 is FYNNEI. V trimming: 6 bases; J trimming: 2 bases; junction bases outside the gene matches: 11. Methods used by the authors: Reference gene primer amplification gave nucleated cell count estimates. Clones were sequenced by immunoSEQ multiplex PCR, and TCRdb holds only the in-frame ones, with some missing. That table is the source of V, J and clone size, and D and trimming were worked out from the DNA. The sample includes fewer than 120,000 clones, approximately 80% of them seen just once. This TCR came from a woman aged 60 to 75 with acute or convalescent COVID-19. Specimen: peripheral blood. The V gene is TRBV2, the J gene TRBJ2-7; 12 nucleotides line up with TRBD2. CDR3 nucleotides: TGTGCCAGCAGGGGCCTTGGGACTAGCGGGTTGACCTACGAGCAGTACTTC. Translated, it gives CASRGLGTSGLTYEQYF.